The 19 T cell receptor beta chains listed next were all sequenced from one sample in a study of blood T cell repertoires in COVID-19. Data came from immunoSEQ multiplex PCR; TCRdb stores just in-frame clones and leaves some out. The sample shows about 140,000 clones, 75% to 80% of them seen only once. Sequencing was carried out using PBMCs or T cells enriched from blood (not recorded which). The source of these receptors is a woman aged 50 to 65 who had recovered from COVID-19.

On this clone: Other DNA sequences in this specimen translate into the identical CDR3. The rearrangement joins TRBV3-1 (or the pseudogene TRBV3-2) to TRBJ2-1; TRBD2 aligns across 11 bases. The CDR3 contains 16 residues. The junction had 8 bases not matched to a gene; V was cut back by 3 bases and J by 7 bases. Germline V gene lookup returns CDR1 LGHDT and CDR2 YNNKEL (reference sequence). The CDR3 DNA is TGTGCCAGCAGCCATCGTCTAGCGGGAGGAGTTAATGAGCAGTTCTTC. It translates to CASSHRLAGGVNEQFF.

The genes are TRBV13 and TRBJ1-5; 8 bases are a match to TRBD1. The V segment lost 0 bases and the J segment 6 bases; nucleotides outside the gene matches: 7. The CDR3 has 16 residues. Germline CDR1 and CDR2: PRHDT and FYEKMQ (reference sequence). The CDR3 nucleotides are TGTGCCAGCAGCTTAGGCGCAGGGGGCTTCTTTCAGCCCCAGCATTTT. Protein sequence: CASSLGAGGFFQPQHF.

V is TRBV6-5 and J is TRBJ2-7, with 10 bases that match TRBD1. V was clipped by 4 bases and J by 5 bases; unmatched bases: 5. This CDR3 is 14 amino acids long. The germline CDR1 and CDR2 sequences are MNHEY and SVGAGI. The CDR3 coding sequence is TGTGCCAGCAGTTTCAGGACAGGGGGAAACGAGCAGTACTTC. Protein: CASSFRTGGNEQYF.

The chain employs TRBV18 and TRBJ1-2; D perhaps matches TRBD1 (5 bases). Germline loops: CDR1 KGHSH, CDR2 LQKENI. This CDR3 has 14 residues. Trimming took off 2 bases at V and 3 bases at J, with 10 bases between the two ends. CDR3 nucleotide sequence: TGTGCCAGCTCACCAGAGACAGCCCACTATGGCTACACCTTC. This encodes CASSPETAHYGYTF.

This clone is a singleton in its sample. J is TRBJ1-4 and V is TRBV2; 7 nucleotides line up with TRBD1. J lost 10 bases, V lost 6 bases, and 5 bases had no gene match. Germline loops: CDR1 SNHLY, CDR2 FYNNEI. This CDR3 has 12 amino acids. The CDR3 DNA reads TGTGCCAGCAGAGGACAGGAGGGAAAACTGTTTTTT. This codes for CASRGQEGKLFF.

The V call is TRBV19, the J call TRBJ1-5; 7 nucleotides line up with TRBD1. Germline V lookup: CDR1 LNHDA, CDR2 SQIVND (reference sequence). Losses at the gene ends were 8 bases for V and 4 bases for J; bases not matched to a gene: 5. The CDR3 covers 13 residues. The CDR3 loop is CASSGQANQPQHF. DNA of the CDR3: TGTGCCAGTTCAGGACAGGCTAATCAGCCCCAGCATTTT.

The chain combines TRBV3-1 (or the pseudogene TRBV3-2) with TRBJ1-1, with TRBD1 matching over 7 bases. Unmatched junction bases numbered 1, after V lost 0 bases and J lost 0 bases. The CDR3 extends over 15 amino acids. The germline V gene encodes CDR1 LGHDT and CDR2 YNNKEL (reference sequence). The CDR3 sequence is CASSQEGQLNTEAFF. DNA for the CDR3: TGTGCCAGCAGCCAAGAGGGACAGTTGAACACTGAAGCTTTCTTT.

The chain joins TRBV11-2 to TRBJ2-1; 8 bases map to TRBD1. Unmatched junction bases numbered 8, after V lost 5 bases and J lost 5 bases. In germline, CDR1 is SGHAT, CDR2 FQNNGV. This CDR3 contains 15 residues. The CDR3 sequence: CASSLRDRMDNEQFF. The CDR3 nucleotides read TGTGCCAGCAGCCTTCGGGACAGGATGGACAATGAGCAGTTCTTC.

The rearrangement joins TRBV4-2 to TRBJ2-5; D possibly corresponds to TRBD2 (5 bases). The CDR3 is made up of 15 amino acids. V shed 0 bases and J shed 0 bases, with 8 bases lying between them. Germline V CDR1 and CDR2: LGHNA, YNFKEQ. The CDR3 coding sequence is TGTGCCAGCAGCCAAGAGGGCGGGTACCAAGAGACCCAGTACTTC. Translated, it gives CASSQEGGYQETQYF.

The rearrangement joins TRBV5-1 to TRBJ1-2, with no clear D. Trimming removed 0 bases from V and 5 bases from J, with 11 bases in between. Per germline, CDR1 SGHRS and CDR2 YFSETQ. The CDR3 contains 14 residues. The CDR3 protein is CASSLELGQYGYTF. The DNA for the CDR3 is TGCGCCAGCAGCTTGGAGTTGGGCCAATATGGCTACACCTTC.

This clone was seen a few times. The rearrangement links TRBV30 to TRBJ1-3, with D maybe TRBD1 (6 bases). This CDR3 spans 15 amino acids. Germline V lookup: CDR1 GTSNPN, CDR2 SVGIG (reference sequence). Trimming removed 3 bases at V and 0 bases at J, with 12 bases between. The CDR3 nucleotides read TGTGCCTGGAGAGGGGGTGCGAACTCTGGAAACACCATATATTTT. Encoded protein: CAWRGGANSGNTIYF.

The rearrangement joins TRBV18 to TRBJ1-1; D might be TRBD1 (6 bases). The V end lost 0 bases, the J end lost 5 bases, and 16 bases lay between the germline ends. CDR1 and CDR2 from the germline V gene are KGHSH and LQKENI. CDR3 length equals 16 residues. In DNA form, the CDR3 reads TGTGCCAGCTCACCACCTACGGGGGGCGCGGGAACTGAAGCTTTCTTT. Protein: CASSPPTGGAGTEAFF.

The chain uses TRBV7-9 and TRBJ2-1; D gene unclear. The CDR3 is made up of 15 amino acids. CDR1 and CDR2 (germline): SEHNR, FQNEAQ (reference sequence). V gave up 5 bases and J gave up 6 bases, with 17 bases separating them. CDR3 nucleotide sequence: TGTGCCAGCAGCCCAACTCTAGGAATCGGCAATGAGCAGTTCTTC. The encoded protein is CASSPTLGIGNEQFF.

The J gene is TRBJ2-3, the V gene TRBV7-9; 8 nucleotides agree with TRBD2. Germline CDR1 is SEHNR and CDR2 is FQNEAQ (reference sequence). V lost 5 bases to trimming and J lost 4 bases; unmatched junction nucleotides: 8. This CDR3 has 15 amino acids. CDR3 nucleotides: TGTGCCAGCAGCGGAAGCGGGAGTAGCGCAGATACGCAGTATTTT. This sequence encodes CASSGSGSSADTQYF.

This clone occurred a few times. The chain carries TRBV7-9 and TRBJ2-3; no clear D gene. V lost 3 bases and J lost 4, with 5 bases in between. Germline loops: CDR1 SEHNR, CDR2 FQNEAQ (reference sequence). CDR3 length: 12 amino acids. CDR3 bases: TGTGCCAGCAGCTTTGAGGCAGATACGCAGTATTTT. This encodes CASSFEADTQYF.

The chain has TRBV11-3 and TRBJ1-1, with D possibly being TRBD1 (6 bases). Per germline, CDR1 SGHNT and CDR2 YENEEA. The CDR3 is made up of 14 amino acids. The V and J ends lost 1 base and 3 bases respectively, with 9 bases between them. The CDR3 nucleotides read TGTGCCAGCAGCTTAGCAGGGGAAGACACTGAAGCTTTCTTT. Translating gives CASSLAGEDTEAFF. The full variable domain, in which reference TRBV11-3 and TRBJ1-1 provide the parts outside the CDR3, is EAGVVQSPRYKIIEKKQPVAFWCNPISGHNTLYWYLQNLGQGPELLIRYENEEAVDDSQLPKDRFSAERLKGVDSTLKIQPAELGDSAVYLCASSLAGEDTEAFFGQGTRLTVV.

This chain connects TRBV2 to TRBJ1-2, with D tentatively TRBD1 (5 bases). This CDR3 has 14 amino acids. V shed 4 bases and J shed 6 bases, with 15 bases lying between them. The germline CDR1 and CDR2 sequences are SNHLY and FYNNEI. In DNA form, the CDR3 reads TGTGCCAGCAGTGGGGGATCCAGGGAAAATGGCTACACCTTC. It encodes CASSGGSRENGYTF.

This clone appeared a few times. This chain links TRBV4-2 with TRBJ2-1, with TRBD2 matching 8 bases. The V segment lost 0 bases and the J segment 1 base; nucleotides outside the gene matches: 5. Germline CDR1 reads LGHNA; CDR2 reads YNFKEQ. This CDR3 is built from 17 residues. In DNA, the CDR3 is TGTGCCAGCAGCCAAGATCATCCTAGCGGGTCCTACAATGAGCAGTTCTTC. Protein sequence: CASSQDHPSGSYNEQFF.

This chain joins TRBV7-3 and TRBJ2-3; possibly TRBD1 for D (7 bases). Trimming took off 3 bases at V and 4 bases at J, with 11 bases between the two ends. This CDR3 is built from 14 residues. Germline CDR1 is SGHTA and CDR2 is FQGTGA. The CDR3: CASSFGRGADTQYF. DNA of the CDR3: TGTGCCAGCAGCTTCGGCAGGGGGGCAGATACGCAGTATTTT.